Detailed here is one TCR beta chain. What it recognizes is unknown. This entry comes from a study of blood T cells in healthy people across ages. Germline CDR1 reads SGDLS; CDR2 reads YYNGEE. V shed 0 bases, J shed 10 bases, and the junction held 8 bases outside the gene matches. The CDR3 length is 15 residues. Together with a sample-barcoded 5' primer, a J-beta primer mix was included in a second PCR lasting roughly 6 to 12 cycles. Through a template-switch adaptor with 12 random nucleotides, each cDNA molecule received a tag. TCRdb reprocessed the 5' RACE reads via MiXCR and lists one record per CDR3 protein. Here the sample spans roughly 2 million distinct CDR3 sequences, roughly 52% being singletons. Overall study results and limits: Because donor CMV status was unknown, expanded clonotype changes were possibly confounded.

V is TRBV9 and J is TRBJ2-1; TRBD2 agrees at 9 bases. Sequenced material: blood. The receptor comes from a woman between 35 and 50 years old in good health. CDR3 DNA sequence: TGTGCCAGCAGCGTAGTCGGCGGGGGGGATGGGGAGCAGTTCTTC. This sequence encodes CASSVVGGGDGEQFF.